Here is one T cell receptor beta chain with its context. These data are taken from a study of blood T cell repertoires in COVID-19. Study-level information: The United States, Italy and Spain were the sources of the acute and convalescent COVID-19 samples. The cDNA or gDNA used as material had been derived from T cells, B-cell-depleted T cells, or PBMCs.

The CDR3 sequence is 12 residues long. The J segment lost 8 bases and the V segment lost 5 bases, leaving 5 bases of the junction unmatched. CDR1 MNHEY and CDR2 SMNVEV come from the germline V gene (reference sequence). Authors' processing steps: Reference gene primer amplification gave estimated nucleated cell counts. Repertoires were generated with immunoSEQ multiplex PCR, while TCRdb's copy carries only in-frame clones and drops some. V, J and clone size are taken as reported in that table, and D and trimming were inferred from the DNA itself. This table holds about 110,000 clones, over 80% found once.

Material for sequencing was peripheral blood. The chain carries TRBV27 and TRBJ1-2, with 7 bases matching TRBD1. This TCR came from a woman aged 70-85 years with acute or convalescent COVID-19. The CDR3 DNA reads as TGTGCCAGCAGTCCGACAGGGCGGGGCTACACCTTC. Protein sequence: CASSPTGRGYTF.